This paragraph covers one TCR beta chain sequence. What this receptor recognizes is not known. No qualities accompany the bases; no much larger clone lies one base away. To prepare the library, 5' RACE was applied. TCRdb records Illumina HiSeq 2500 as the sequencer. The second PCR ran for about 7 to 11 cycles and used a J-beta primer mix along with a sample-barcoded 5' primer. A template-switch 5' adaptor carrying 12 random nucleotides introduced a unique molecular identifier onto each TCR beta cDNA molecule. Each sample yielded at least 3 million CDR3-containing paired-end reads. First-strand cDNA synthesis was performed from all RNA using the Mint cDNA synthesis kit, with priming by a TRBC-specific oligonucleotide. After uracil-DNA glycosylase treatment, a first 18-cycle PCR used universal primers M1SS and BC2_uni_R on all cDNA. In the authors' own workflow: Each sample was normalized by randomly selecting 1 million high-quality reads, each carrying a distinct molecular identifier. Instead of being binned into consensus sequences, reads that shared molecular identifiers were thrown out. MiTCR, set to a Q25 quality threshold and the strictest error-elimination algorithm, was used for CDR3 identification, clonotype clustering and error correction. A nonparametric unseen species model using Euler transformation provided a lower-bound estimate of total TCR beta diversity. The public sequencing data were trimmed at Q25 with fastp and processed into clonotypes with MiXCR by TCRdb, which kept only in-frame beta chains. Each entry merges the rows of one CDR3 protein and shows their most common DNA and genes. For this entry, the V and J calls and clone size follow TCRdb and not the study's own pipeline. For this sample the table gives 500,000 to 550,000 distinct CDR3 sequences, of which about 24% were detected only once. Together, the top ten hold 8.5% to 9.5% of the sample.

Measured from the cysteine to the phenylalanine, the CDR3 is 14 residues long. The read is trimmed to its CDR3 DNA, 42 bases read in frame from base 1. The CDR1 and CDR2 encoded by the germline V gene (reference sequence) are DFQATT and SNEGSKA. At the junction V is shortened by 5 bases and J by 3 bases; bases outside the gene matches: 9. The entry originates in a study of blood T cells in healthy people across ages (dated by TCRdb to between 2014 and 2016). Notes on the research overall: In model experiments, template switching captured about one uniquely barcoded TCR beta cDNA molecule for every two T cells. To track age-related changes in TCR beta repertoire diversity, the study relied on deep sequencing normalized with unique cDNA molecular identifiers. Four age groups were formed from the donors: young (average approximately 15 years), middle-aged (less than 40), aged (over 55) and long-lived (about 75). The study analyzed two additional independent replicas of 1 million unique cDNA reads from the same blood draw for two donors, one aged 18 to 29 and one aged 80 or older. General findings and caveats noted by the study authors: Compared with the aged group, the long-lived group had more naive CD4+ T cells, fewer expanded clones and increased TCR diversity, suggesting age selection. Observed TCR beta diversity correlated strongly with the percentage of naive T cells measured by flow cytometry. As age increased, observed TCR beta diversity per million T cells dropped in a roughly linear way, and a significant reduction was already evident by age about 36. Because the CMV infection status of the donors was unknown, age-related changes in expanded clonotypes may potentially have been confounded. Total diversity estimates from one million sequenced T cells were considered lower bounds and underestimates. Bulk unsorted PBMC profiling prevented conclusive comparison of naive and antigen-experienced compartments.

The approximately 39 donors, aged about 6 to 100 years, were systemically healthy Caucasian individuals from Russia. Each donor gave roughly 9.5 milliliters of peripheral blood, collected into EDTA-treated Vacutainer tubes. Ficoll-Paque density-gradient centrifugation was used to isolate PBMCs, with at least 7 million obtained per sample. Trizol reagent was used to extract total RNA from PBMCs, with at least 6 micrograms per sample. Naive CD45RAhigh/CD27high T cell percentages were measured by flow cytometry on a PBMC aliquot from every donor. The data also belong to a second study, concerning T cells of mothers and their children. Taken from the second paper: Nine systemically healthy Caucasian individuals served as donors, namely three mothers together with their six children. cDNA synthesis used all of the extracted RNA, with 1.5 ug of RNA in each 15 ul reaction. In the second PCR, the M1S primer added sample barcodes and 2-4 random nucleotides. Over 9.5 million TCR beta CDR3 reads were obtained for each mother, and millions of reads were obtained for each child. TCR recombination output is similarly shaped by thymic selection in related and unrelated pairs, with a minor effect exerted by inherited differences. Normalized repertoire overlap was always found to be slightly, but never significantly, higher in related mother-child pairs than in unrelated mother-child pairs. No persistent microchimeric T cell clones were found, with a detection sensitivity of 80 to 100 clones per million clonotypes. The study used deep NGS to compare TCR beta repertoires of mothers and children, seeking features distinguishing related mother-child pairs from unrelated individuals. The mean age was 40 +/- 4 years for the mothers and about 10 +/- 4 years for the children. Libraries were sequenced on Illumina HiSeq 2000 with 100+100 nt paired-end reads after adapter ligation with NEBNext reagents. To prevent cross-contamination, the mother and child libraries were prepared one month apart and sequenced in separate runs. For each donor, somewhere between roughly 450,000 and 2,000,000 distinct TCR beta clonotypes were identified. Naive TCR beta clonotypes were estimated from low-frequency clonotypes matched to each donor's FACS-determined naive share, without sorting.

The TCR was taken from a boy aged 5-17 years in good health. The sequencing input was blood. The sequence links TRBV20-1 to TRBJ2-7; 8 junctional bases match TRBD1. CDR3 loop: CSAGQGLRGYEQYF. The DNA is TGCAGTGCTGGACAGGGTCTTAGGGGCTACGAGCAGTACTTC.